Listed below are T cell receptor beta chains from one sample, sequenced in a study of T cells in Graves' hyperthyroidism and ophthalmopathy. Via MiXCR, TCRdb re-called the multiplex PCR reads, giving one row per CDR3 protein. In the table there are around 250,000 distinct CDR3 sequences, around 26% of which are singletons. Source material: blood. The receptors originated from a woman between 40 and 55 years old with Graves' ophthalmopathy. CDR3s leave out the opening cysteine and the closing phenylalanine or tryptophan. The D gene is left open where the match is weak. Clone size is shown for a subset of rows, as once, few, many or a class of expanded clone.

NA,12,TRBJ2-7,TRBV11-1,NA,ASSLRDISYEQY
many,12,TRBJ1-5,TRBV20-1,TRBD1,SALTGTGFQPQH
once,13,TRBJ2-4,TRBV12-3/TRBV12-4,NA,ASSSTQGQEYIQY
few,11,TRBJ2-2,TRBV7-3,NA,ASSRGAGGELF
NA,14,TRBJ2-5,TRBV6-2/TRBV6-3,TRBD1,ASRGRTGLDQETQY
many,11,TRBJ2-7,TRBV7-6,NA,ASSLAALYEQY
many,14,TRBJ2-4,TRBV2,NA,ASSELPILAKNIQY
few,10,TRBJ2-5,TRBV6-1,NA,ASSLDSGTQY
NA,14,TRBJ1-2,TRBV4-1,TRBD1,ASSQVGTGGRNGYT
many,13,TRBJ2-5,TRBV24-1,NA,ATSERTETQETQY
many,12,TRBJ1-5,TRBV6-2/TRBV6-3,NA,ASSYLDGNQPQH
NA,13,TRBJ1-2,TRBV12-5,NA,ASGLGEAGADGYT
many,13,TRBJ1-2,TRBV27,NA,ASSPNPPNLYGYT
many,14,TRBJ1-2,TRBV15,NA,ATSRERGGRTYGYT
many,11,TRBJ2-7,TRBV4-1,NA,ASSHRQNYEQY
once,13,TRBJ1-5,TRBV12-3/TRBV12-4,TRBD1,ASSLDRGPAQPQH
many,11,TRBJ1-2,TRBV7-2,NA,ASSPNTNYGYT
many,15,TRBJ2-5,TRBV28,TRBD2,ASSLEVAGGMGETQY
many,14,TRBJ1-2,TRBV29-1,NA,SVLGGYALANYGYT
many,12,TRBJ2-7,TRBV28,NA,ASSFLRNSYEQY
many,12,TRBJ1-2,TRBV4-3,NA,ASSQGGRGDGYT
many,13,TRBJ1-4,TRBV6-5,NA,ASSYRGQTNEKLF
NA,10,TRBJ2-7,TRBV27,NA,ASGDPTYEQY
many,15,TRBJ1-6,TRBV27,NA,ASSLLPQGPGRSPLH
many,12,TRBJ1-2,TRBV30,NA,AWIDGASNYGYT
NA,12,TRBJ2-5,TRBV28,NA,ASSSWGVQETQY
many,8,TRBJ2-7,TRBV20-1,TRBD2,SASTSGQY
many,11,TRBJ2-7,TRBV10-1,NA,ASSERRGGEQY
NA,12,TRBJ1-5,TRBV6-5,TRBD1,ASTWDSLNQPQH
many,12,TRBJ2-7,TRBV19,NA,ASSAGSQAYEQY
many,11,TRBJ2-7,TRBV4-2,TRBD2,ASSRPGGDEQY
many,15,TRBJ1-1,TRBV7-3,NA,ASSLIGPGGSDTEAF
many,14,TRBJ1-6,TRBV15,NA,ATSRATGGGNSPLH
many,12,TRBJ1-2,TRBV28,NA,ASSRIWGIFGYT
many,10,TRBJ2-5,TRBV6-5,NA,ASSYYGETQY
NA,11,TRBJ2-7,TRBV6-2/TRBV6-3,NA,AASEWGNYEQY
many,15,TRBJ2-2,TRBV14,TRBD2,ASSLPPRGANTGELF
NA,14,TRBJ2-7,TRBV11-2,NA,ASIPHPRDGRYEQY
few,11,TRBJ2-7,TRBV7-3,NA,ASSLEQGNAQY
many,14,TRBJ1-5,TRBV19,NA,ASSKVGTEPGRTQH